These 26 T cell receptor beta chains originate from one sample sequenced in a study of patients and donors after allogeneic stem cell transplantation. TCRdb re-derived calls from the RT-PCR reads in MiXCR, one entry per CDR3 protein. The data hold 400,000 to 450,000 distinct CDR3 sequences, with around 15% observed a single time. Sequences were obtained from blood, either unsorted or a sorted T cell fraction (not recorded which). Receptor source: a human donor who was either an allogeneic HSCT recipient or a stem cell or donor lymphocyte infusion donor (not recorded which). It is not recorded whose cells these are; they may come from a transplant donor.

This clonotype was counted a few times. The chain joins TRBV20-1 to TRBJ2-1, with D possibly matching TRBD2 (5 bases). The CDR3 length is 14 residues. Looked up from germline, CDR1 is DFQATT and CDR2 is SNEGSKA (reference sequence). V was pared by 1 base and J by 5 bases, with 12 bases between. As DNA, the CDR3 is TGCAGTGCTAGAGTTTCAGCGGCGGACAATGAGCAGTTCTTC. This gives the protein CSARVSAADNEQFF.

CDR3 region: CASSRRTGRDTEAFF. The CDR3 DNA reads TGTGCCAGCAGTCGCAGGACAGGAAGGGACACTGAAGCTTTCTTT. The V and J genes are TRBV2 and TRBJ1-1, with TRBD1 matching 7 bases. Germline V gene data show CDR1 as SNHLY and CDR2 as FYNNEI. The V segment lost 5 bases and the J segment 3 bases; nucleotides outside the gene matches: 9. The CDR3 is 15 residues long. Complete variable domain (other parts from reference TRBV2 and TRBJ1-1): EPEVTQTPSHQVTQMGQEVILRCVPISNHLYFYWYRQILGQKVEFLVSFYNNEISEKSEIFDDQFSVERPDGSNFTLKIRSTKLEDSAMYFCASSRRTGRDTEAFFGQGTRLTVV.

Many counts were recorded for this clonotype. This rearrangement joins TRBV5-8 to TRBJ1-6, with D possibly TRBD1 on 6 matching bases. Germline values: CDR1 SGHTS, CDR2 YDEGEE. The CDR3 totals 15 residues. Trimming took 4 bases from V and 6 from J, leaving 14 bases between them. CDR3 sequence (DNA): TGTGCCAGCAGCCGCGGACAGTCTAGTAATTCACCCCTCCACTTT. Amino acid sequence: CASSRGQSSNSPLHF.

This clonotype was found many times. This chain connects TRBV20-1 to TRBJ2-7; 11 positions match TRBD1. Germline V gene sequence: CDR1 DFQATT, CDR2 SNEGSKA (reference sequence). V gave up 5 bases and J gave up 3 bases; unmatched junction bases: 3. The CDR3 has 13 amino acids. DNA of the CDR3: TGCAGTGCTCCCGGGACAGGGGGCTACGAGCAGTACTTC. It encodes CSAPGTGGYEQYF.

The chain joins TRBV4-1 to TRBJ1-1, with a weak D call TRBD1 (5 bases). Per germline, CDR1 MGHRA and CDR2 YSYEKL. This CDR3 contains 12 residues. Trimming took 1 base from V and 10 from J, leaving 10 bases between them. The CDR3 DNA is TGCGCCAGCAGCCAAGTATCGGGGGGAGCTTTCTTT. Encoded protein: CASSQVSGGAFF.

This clonotype has just a few counts. The CDR3: CASEGLNNEQFF. CDR3 in DNA: TGTGCCAGCGAGGGACTGAACAATGAGCAGTTCTTC. This chain joins TRBV27 and TRBJ2-1; a possible D gene is TRBD2 (6 bases). Looked up from germline, CDR1 is MNHEY and CDR2 is SMNVEV (reference sequence). This CDR3 has 12 residues. V was trimmed by 8 bases and J by 5 bases, leaving 10 bases between them.

This chain connects TRBV12-3 or TRBV12-4 to TRBJ1-5, with D unresolved. This CDR3 is 15 amino acids long. The germline V and J ends were trimmed by 3 bases and 9 bases, with 18 bases remaining between them. The CDR3 coding sequence is TGTGCCAGCAGTTTGGGTTGGGGAAGTGAGCGGCCCCAGCATTTT. As protein: CASSLGWGSERPQHF.

V usage is TRBV7-3 and J usage is TRBJ2-5; tentative D call: TRBD1 (6 bases). Between the trimmed V and J ends, which lost 4 bases and 1 base, there was a span of 10 bases. Germline lookup yields CDR1 SGHTA and CDR2 FQGTGA. The CDR3 totals 14 residues. In nucleotides, the CDR3 is TGTGCCAGCAGCTCCAGGGGCCCCCAAGAGACCCAGTACTTC. It yields the protein CASSSRGPQETQYF.

This clonotype was seen a handful of times. The chain uses TRBV6-5 and TRBJ1-2; 8 nucleotides match TRBD1. With V trimmed by 2 bases and J by 8 bases, 7 bases remained unmatched. Germline assignment: CDR1 MNHEY and CDR2 SVGAGI. CDR3 length: 14 amino acids. As DNA, the CDR3 is TGTGCCAGCAGTTACGGACAGGGCGCTTTGGGCTACACCTTC. Protein product: CASSYGQGALGYTF.

This clonotype was picked up many times. The chain carries TRBV15 and TRBJ2-2; TRBD1 matches 8 bases. This CDR3 is built from 15 residues. Unmatched junction bases numbered 4, after V lost 0 bases and J lost 7 bases. The germline V gene has CDR1 LNHNV and CDR2 YYDKDF (reference sequence). CDR3 in amino acids: CATSREQGANGELFF. CDR3 DNA sequence: TGTGCCACCAGCAGAGAGCAGGGGGCGAACGGGGAGCTGTTTTTT.

The chain recombines TRBV12-3 or TRBV12-4 with TRBJ1-1; the match to TRBD1 covers 7 bases. J was trimmed by 4 bases and V by 2 bases; bases with no gene match: 4. The CDR3 covers 14 residues. CDR3 nucleotides: TGTGCCAGCAGTTTACTCAGGGGGGGCACTGAAGCTTTCTTT. Translated, it gives CASSLLRGGTEAFF.

A few counts support this clonotype. The chain links TRBV3-1 to TRBJ2-1; 8 nucleotides align to TRBD2. The CDR3 totals 15 residues. The germline gives CDR1 LGHDT, CDR2 YNNKEL (reference sequence). Trimming removed 7 bases from V and 3 bases from J; junction bases left unmatched: 8. The DNA for the CDR3 is TGTGCCAGCATCGCTCGTCTAGCGGGCTACAATGAGCAGTTCTTC. It codes for CASIARLAGYNEQFF.

This clonotype was found a few times. The chain carries TRBV20-1 and TRBJ1-2; 8 nucleotides align to TRBD1. V lost 5 bases and J lost 6; bases outside the gene matches: 11. The germline CDR1 and CDR2 sequences are DFQATT and SNEGSKA (reference sequence). The CDR3 sequence is 14 residues long. The CDR3 is CSAGRDRSSHGYTF. The CDR3 nucleotides read TGCAGTGCTGGCCGGGACAGGTCCTCCCATGGCTACACCTTC.

This clonotype was detected only a few times. The V call is TRBV4-3, the J call TRBJ2-7; TRBD2 might be the D (5 bases). V was trimmed by 0 bases and J by 3 bases, leaving 9 bases between them. This CDR3 contains 14 residues. CDR1 LGHNA and CDR2 YSLEER come from the germline V gene. CDR3 sequence (DNA): TGCGCCAGCAGCCAAGATCTGGGAGTCTACGAGCAGTACTTC. It encodes CASSQDLGVYEQYF.

The table lists this clonotype with a few counts. The chain joins TRBV24-1 to TRBJ2-1, with D possibly being TRBD1 (6 bases). This CDR3 comprises 16 residues. Germline V gene sequence: CDR1 KGHDR, CDR2 SFDVKD. V lost 2 bases and J lost 7, with 17 bases in between. DNA for the CDR3: TGTGCCACCAGTGATTCAACAGGGTCTAGAGGGAATGAGCAGTTCTTC. This sequence encodes CATSDSTGSRGNEQFF.

This clonotype was counted only a few times. In nucleotides, the CDR3 is TGCAGCGTTATTAGACAAAAGAACACTGAAGCTTTCTTT. Translating it yields CSVIRQKNTEAFF. The gene calls are TRBV29-1 and TRBJ1-1; D not certain. Germline loops: CDR1 SQVTM, CDR2 ANQGSEA. The V and J ends lost 5 bases and 1 base respectively, with 11 bases between them. The CDR3 has 13 amino acids.

This clonotype was counted a few times. The chain employs TRBV4-2 and TRBJ2-3; D not certain. V lost 0 bases and J 0 bases, leaving 10 bases between the germline ends. The length of the CDR3 is 16 residues. Germline lookup yields CDR1 LGHNA and CDR2 YNFKEQ. The CDR3 loop reads CASSQETKTSTDTQYF. The CDR3 DNA reads as TGTGCCAGCAGCCAAGAAACAAAAACTAGCACAGATACGCAGTATTTT.

With respect to this clonotype: This clone may be a read error of a much larger clone one base away. The CDR3 spells CASRGTIQGHNEQFF. The CDR3 DNA sequence: TGTGCCAGCAGGGGGACTATCCAAGGGCACAATGAGCAGTTCTTC. The chain recombines TRBV12-3 or TRBV12-4 with TRBJ2-1; the match to TRBD2 covers 7 bases. The CDR3 is made up of 15 amino acids. J gave up 5 bases and V 6 bases, and 10 bases lay outside the gene matches.

This clonotype has only a few counts. This chain joins TRBV4-1 and TRBJ2-7; the D gene could be TRBD1 or TRBD2 (6 bases each). Trimming stripped 1 base from V and 6 bases from J, with 13 bases between. The CDR3 contains 14 residues. Germline-derived CDR1 and CDR2 are MGHRA and YSYEKL. CDR3 sequence reads: CASSQGPGAIEQYF. In nucleotides, the CDR3 is TGCGCCAGCAGCCAAGGTCCGGGGGCCATCGAGCAGTACTTC.

The chain joins TRBV12-3 or TRBV12-4 to TRBJ2-7; 8 nucleotides match TRBD2. The J segment lost 3 bases and the V segment lost 5 bases, leaving 9 bases of the junction unmatched. This CDR3 has 15 amino acids. Here the CDR3 reads CASSPGLAAGYEQYF. The CDR3 coding sequence is TGTGCCAGCAGTCCCGGACTAGCCGCGGGCTACGAGCAGTACTTC.

The gene calls are TRBV7-3 and TRBJ1-5; no reliable D call. The CDR3 loop spans 13 amino acids. Germline CDR1 is SGHTA and CDR2 is FQGTGA. The germline V and J ends were trimmed by 2 bases and 8 bases, with 10 bases remaining between them. The CDR3 here is CASSLRRTEPQHF. For the CDR3, the DNA is TGTGCCAGCAGCTTACGACGAACGGAGCCCCAGCATTTT.

There are a few counts of this clonotype. V is TRBV7-9 and J is TRBJ1-6; TRBD1 might be the D (6 bases). Trimming took 6 bases from V and 4 from J, leaving 13 bases between them. CDR1 SEHNR and CDR2 FQNEAQ come from the germline V gene (reference sequence). This CDR3 spans 15 amino acids. The CDR3 is CASRDQGSYNSPLHF. Here the CDR3 DNA reads TGTGCCAGCAGAGACCAGGGGTCTTATAATTCACCCCTCCACTTT.

This clonotype was recorded at least ten times. The chain recombines TRBV5-1 with TRBJ2-2; 10 bases are shared with TRBD1. There are 16 residues in the CDR3. V lost 3 bases to trimming and J lost 1 base; unmatched junction nucleotides: 3. Looked up from germline, CDR1 is SGHRS and CDR2 is YFSETQ. The CDR3 sequence: CASSSGTGVNTGELFF. The CDR3 nucleotides read TGCGCCAGCAGCTCCGGGACAGGGGTGAACACCGGGGAGCTGTTTTTT.

The genes are TRBV19 and TRBJ2-2, with 9 bases identical to TRBD2. J lost 8 bases, V lost 8 bases, and 12 bases had no gene match. The germline gives CDR1 LNHDA, CDR2 SQIVND (reference sequence). The CDR3 has 15 residues. The CDR3 spells CASSGGLASTGELFF. CDR3 sequence (DNA): TGTGCCAGTTCCGGGGGACTAGCCTCAACGGGGGAGCTGTTTTTT.

The chain links TRBV7-9 to TRBJ1-2; 7 positions match TRBD1. After removal of 6 bases from V and 0 bases from J, the junction contained 7 bases not matched to a gene. The CDR3 is 15 residues long. The germline V gene has CDR1 SEHNR and CDR2 FQNEAQ (reference sequence). As DNA, the CDR3 is TGTGCCAGCAGTCAAAACAGGGGCACTAACTATGGCTACACCTTC. Protein product: CASSQNRGTNYGYTF. Full variable domain (rest looked up from reference TRBV7-9 and TRBJ1-2): DTGVSQNPRHKITKRGQNVTFRCDPISEHNRLYWYRQTLGQGPEFLTYFQNEAQLEKSRLLSDRFSAERPKGSFSTLEIQRTEQGDSAMYLCASSQNRGTNYGYTFGSGTRLTVV.

This clonotype has at least ten counts. The chain links TRBV6-2 or TRBV6-3 to TRBJ2-2; 8 positions match TRBD2. The V segment lost 9 bases and the J segment 1 base; nucleotides outside the gene matches: 7. CDR3 length: 15 amino acids. Germline CDR1 is MNHEY and CDR2 is SVGEGT. In nucleotides, the CDR3 is TGTGCCAGTAATCAGGGACTAGGGAACACCGGGGAGCTGTTTTTT. Translating it yields CASNQGLGNTGELFF.